Included here is one T cell receptor beta chain sequence, with context. Its antigen is still unknown. The sample originates from a study of radiation and T cells in renal cell carcinoma. Points from the study as a whole: In blood, top tumor clones expanded by 2 weeks, shrinking by 4. Baseline intratumoral clonotype presence is unknown without pretreatment biopsies.

The sample's time point: blood 4 weeks post-SBRT, at nephrectomy. Treatment in this sample: 15 Gy SBRT to primary tumor, nephrectomy 4 weeks later. Using immunoSEQ multiplex PCR, the repertoire was profiled, and TCRdb retains in-frame clones only, with some absent. Seen here are over 35,000 clones, 80% to 85% observed once, and the top ten hold roughly 30%. In germline, CDR1 is SGHRS, CDR2 YFSETQ. This CDR3 has 15 amino acids. V shed 2 bases and J 4 bases; nucleotides not matched to a gene: 6. The sample was blood, taken from a patient whose treatment included radiotherapy and nephrectomy. This TCR was sampled from a woman between 70 and 85 years old with renal cell carcinoma. The J gene is TRBJ2-3, the V gene TRBV5-1; TRBD2 agrees at 8 bases. CDR3 coding DNA: TGCGCCAGCAGCTTCCGGGGGGGCGCAGCAGATACGCAGTATTTT. It yields the protein CASSFRGGAADTQYF.